This passage covers 19 T cell receptor beta chains from one sample sequenced in a study of response to subunit inactivated influenza vaccine. MiXCR, run by TCRdb on the RT-PCR reads, gives a single entry per CDR3 protein. The sample contains hundreds of thousands of distinct CDR3 sequences, about 11% of which appear only once. This sample also appeared in a second study, on T cells expressing NK-cell markers. That report adds: Production of TCR beta cDNA relied on 5'RACE template switching with UMIs.

This sample comprised PBMCs from blood, obtained on the day of vaccination. The receptors derive from a man over 45 who received an inactivated influenza vaccine.

The chain uses TRBV20-1 and TRBJ2-2; 8 bases fit TRBD2. The trim removed 4 bases at V and 6 bases at J, leaving 7 bases unmatched. Germline CDR1 DFQATT, CDR2 SNEGSKA (reference sequence). The CDR3 contains 14 residues. CDR3 protein: CSATLAGGSGELFF. In nucleotides, the CDR3 is TGCAGTGCTACTTTGGCGGGGGGCTCCGGGGAGCTGTTTTTT.

V usage is TRBV12-3 or TRBV12-4 and J usage is TRBJ1-6; D ambiguous. This CDR3 comprises 11 residues. V was cut by 1 base and J by 14 bases, with 6 bases left in between. Written as DNA, the CDR3 is TGTGCCAGCAGTTTAGGACCCACCCTCCACTTT. Translated: CASSLGPTLHF.

This rearrangement joins TRBV20-1 to TRBJ1-1; D call uncertain. The CDR3 sequence is 15 residues long. Germline values: CDR1 DFQATT, CDR2 SNEGSKA (reference sequence). V lost 0 bases, J lost 1 base, and 12 bases lay in between. The CDR3 DNA follows: TGCAGTGCTAGAGATCCAAGTATCTCGAACACTGAAGCTTTCTTT. Its protein is CSARDPSISNTEAFF.

This clonotype was seen many times. The gene calls are TRBV4-3 and TRBJ2-1, with D perhaps TRBD1 (5 bases). Trimming took off 0 bases at V and 0 bases at J, with 12 bases between the two ends. Germline V gene lookup returns CDR1 LGHNA and CDR2 YSLEER. This CDR3 spans 17 amino acids. As DNA, the CDR3 is TGCGCCAGCAGCCAAGATACAGGCACCTACTCCTACAATGAGCAGTTCTTC. It is translated as CASSQDTGTYSYNEQFF.

In this sample, this clonotype turned up a few times. The rearrangement joins TRBV19 to TRBJ2-1; 7 positions agree with TRBD2. V trimming: 3 bases; J trimming: 5 bases; junction bases outside the gene matches: 10. This CDR3 region has 16 residues. CDR1 and CDR2 (germline): LNHDA, SQIVND (reference sequence). The CDR3 coding sequence is TGTGCCAGTAGTATGATAACTCTCGGGACTAACAATGAGCAGTTCTTC. Amino acid sequence: CASSMITLGTNNEQFF.

This clonotype occurred many times. CDR3 amino acids: CASSFGASPNNEQFF. CDR3 bases: TGTGCCAGCAGCTTCGGAGCTTCTCCTAACAATGAGCAGTTCTTC. J is TRBJ2-1 and V is TRBV7-6; D is undetermined. V was trimmed by 3 bases and J by 5 bases, leaving 14 bases between them. The V gene's germline CDR1 is SGHVS and CDR2 FNYEAQ. There are 15 residues in the CDR3.

This clonotype appeared a few times. The chain carries TRBV28 and TRBJ2-7; D is unclear. There are 11 residues in the CDR3. CDR1 and CDR2 from the germline V gene are MDHEN and SYDVKM. V lost 6 bases and J lost 4, with 7 bases in between. The CDR3 DNA reads TGTGCCAGCAGACAAAGGTACGAGCAGTACTTC. Residues: CASRQRYEQYF.

The genes are TRBV7-6 and TRBJ1-6; D call uncertain. Germline-derived CDR1 and CDR2 are SGHVS and FNYEAQ. This CDR3 is 15 amino acids long. Trimming left V 1 base short and J 7 bases short, with 11 bases between. The CDR3 DNA sequence: TGTGCCAGCAGCTTAGGACACGGACCGAATTCACCCCTCCACTTT. It is translated as CASSLGHGPNSPLHF.

This clonotype came up a few times. Here the CDR3 DNA reads TGTGCCAGCATTAATACGGGTACCTCTTACAATGAGCAGTTCTTC. Its protein is CASINTGTSYNEQFF. This chain uses TRBV12-3 or TRBV12-4 with TRBJ2-1; no firm D call. Trimming left V 7 bases short and J 4 bases short, with 17 bases between. This CDR3 has 15 amino acids.

This clonotype was found many times. The chain couples TRBV5-5 to TRBJ1-2; TRBD1 might be the D (6 bases). V lost 0 bases and J 2 bases, leaving 11 bases between the germline ends. The CDR3 spans 15 residues. Germline V gene lookup returns CDR1 SGHKS and CDR2 YYEKEE (reference sequence). CDR3 sequence (DNA): TGTGCCAGCAGCTTGGGCGGGACACGGAACTATGGCTACACCTTC. Translated, it gives CASSLGGTRNYGYTF. The full variable domain, in which reference TRBV5-5 and TRBJ1-2 provide the parts outside the CDR3, is DAGVTQSPTHLIKTRGQQVTLRCSPISGHKSVSWYQQVLGQGPQFIFQYYEKEERGRGNFPDRFSARQFPNYSSELNVNALLLGDSALYLCASSLGGTRNYGYTFGSGTRLTVV.

This chain links TRBV7-9 with TRBJ2-1; no reliable D call. The CDR3 is 14 residues long. In germline, CDR1 is SEHNR, CDR2 FQNEAQ (reference sequence). V was clipped by 5 bases and J by 3 bases, with 11 bases between them. DNA of the CDR3: TGTGCCAGCAGCCCCCTGACTGGCTACAATGAGCAGTTCTTC. Translated: CASSPLTGYNEQFF. The full variable domain, its missing parts supplied by reference TRBV7-9 and TRBJ2-1, is DTGVSQNPRHKITKRGQNVTFRCDPISEHNRLYWYRQTLGQGPEFLTYFQNEAQLEKSRLLSDRFSAERPKGSFSTLEIQRTEQGDSAMYLCASSPLTGYNEQFFGPGTRLTVL.

Only one count was recorded for this clonotype. The chain uses TRBV7-2 and TRBJ2-7, with TRBD2 identical over 9 bases. V lost 11 bases and J lost 6; bases outside the gene matches: 17. This CDR3 is built from 15 residues. From germline, CDR1 is SGHTA and CDR2 FQGNSA. For the CDR3, the DNA is TGTGCCGGCGGAAGACCTAGCGGGATGACCCTCGAGCAGTACTTC. Amino acids: CAGGRPSGMTLEQYF.

Only a few counts were recorded for this clonotype. The rearrangement links TRBV28 to TRBJ2-5; D uncertain. This CDR3 region has 15 residues. V lost 3 bases, J lost 1 base, and 12 bases lay in between. Germline-derived CDR1 and CDR2 are MDHEN and SYDVKM. The CDR3 loop is CASSFMRVVQETQYF. The CDR3 nucleotides are TGTGCCAGCAGTTTTATGAGAGTGGTCCAAGAGACCCAGTACTTC.

A few counts support this clonotype. The chain uses TRBV27 and TRBJ1-3, with no clear D. Germline assignment: CDR1 MNHEY and CDR2 SMNVEV (reference sequence). The CDR3 extends over 14 amino acids. The V and J ends lost 6 bases and 0 bases respectively, with 9 bases between them. The CDR3 is CASSPRRSGNTIYF. The CDR3 region has the DNA TGTGCCAGCAGCCCAAGGCGCTCTGGAAACACCATATATTTT.

On this clonotype: Relative to the germline gene, one junction end is altered; a read error may explain this. V and J are TRBV20-1 and TRBJ2-7, with a tentative D call TRBD1 (6 bases). There are 13 residues in the CDR3. Germline loops: CDR1 DFQATT, CDR2 SNEGSKA (reference sequence). The CDR3 sequence: CGARPGHPLEQYF. CDR3 bases: TGCGGTGCTAGACCGGGACACCCCCTCGAGCAGTACTTC.

This clonotype was found many times. The chain has TRBV5-1 and TRBJ1-1, with no clear D. Germline values: CDR1 SGHRS, CDR2 YFSETQ. V lost 4 bases and J lost 0, with 7 bases in between. This CDR3 spans 13 amino acids. CDR3 DNA: TGCGCCAGCAGCCCCTTCATGAACACTGAAGCTTTCTTT. It encodes CASSPFMNTEAFF.

The V gene is TRBV6-5, the J gene TRBJ2-7; 12 nucleotides line up with TRBD2. Unmatched junction bases numbered 5, after V lost 5 bases and J lost 6 bases. The CDR3 is 14 residues long. Germline V gives CDR1 MNHEY, CDR2 SVGAGI. This CDR3 reads CASSVLAGGGEQYF. CDR3 in DNA: TGTGCCAGCAGTGTACTAGCGGGAGGAGGCGAGCAGTACTTC.

The V gene is TRBV4-1, the J gene TRBJ2-2; D not certain. The length of the CDR3 is 19 residues. The V gene's germline CDR1 is MGHRA and CDR2 YSYEKL. The V gene lost 4 bases and the J gene lost 5 bases, with 26 bases spanning the gap. The CDR3 bases are TGCGCCAGCAGCCCCGGTGGATGGAGCAGACAAGTGAGGACCGGGGAGCTGTTTTTT. It is translated as CASSPGGWSRQVRTGELFF.

The chain employs TRBV5-6 and TRBJ2-7; 8 positions agree with TRBD1. Unmatched junction bases numbered 8, after V lost 4 bases and J lost 5 bases. There are 14 residues in the CDR3. Germline CDR1 reads SGHDT; CDR2 reads YYEEEE. As DNA, the CDR3 is TGTGCCAGCAGCCTAAGCGGACAGGGCCACGAGCAGTACTTC. Translated, it gives CASSLSGQGHEQYF. Full variable domain (missing parts from reference TRBV5-6 and TRBJ2-7): DAGVTQSPTHLIKTRGQQVTLRCSPKSGHDTVSWYQQALGQGPQFIFQYYEEEERQRGNFPDRFSGHQFPNYSSELNVNALLLGDSALYLCASSLSGQGHEQYFGPGTRLTVT.